This T cell receptor beta chain was observed in a study of cytomegalovirus exposure and HLA in healthy donors. J was trimmed by 0 bases and V by 3 bases; bases with no gene match: 8. The CDR3 has 16 amino acids. CDR1 is LGHNA, CDR2 YNFKEQ, per germline. The PCR ran on 60 Vbeta and 13 Jbeta primers. The table came from immunoSEQ multiplex PCR; TCRdb's copy has only in-frame clones and leaves some out. The sample carries 85,000 to 90,000 clones, over 80% recorded once. To note about this clone: As yet, its antigen is unknown.

Study-wide results and caveats: A later analysis showed TCR association rates differing by HLA locus, peaking at DRB1 and lowest at HLA-C.

The source of this sequence is a man younger than 35 in good health and CMV-seronegative. Material: PBMCs. The chain is built from TRBV4-2 and TRBJ2-7, with TRBD1 matching over 7 bases. The CDR3 bases are TGTGCCAGCAGCCAGTCGATCCGGGACAGCTCCTACGAGCAGTACTTC. This translates into CASSQSIRDSSYEQYF.